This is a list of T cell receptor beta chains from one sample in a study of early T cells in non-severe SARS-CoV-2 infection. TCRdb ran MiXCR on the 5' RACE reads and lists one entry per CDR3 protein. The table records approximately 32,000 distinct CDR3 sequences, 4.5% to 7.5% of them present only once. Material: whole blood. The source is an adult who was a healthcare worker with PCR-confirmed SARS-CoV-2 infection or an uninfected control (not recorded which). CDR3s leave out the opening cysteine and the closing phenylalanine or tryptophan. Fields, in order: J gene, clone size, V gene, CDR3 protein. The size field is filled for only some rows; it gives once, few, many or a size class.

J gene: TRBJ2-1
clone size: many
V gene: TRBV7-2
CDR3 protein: ASSLANEQF

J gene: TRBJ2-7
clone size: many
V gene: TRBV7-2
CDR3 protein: ASRQGGQESYEQY

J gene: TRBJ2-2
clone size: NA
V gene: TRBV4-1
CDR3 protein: AGQGGVNTGELF

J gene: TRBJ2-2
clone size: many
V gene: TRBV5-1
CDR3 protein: ASQGSSNTGELF

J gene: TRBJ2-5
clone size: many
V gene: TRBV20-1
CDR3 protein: SARDPMKETQY

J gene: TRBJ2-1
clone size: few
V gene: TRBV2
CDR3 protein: ASMPSSYNEQF

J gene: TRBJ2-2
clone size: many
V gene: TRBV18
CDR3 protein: ASSPLPTPNTGELF

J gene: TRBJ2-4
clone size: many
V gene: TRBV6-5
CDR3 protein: ASSVRLAGEGNIQY

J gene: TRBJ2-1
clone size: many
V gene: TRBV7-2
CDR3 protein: ASSRQGNNEQF

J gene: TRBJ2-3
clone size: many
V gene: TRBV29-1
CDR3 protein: SVELGSATDTQY

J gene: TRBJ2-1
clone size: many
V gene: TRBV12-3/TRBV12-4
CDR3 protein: ASSLGRETYNEQF

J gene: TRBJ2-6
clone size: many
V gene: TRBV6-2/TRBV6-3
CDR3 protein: ASSYSKGPLSGANVLT

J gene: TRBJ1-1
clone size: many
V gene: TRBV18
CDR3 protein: ASSERQGRKNMNTEAF

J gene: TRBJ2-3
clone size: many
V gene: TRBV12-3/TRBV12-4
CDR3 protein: ASHPGTGRTDTQY

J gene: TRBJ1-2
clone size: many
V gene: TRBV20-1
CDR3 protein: SARDPGEVFGYT

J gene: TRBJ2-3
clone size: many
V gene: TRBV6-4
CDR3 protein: ASSDGTSTDTQY

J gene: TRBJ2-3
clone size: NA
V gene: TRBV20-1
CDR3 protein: SALRTSGGPGTDTQY

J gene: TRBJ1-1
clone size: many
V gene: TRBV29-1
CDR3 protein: SVEEGAAEAF

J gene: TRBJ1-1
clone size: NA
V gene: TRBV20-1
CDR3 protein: SAHYRVLEAF

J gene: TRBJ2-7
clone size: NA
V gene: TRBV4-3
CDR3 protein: ASSQEGPSEQY

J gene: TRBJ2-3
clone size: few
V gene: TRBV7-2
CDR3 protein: ASSLAQSGGDTQY

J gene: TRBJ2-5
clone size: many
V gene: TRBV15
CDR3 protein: ATSTRDRLETQY

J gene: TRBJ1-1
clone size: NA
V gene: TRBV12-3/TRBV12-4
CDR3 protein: ASSFETNTEAF

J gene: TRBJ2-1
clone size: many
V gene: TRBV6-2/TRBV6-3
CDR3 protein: ASSRRDRLAGEQF

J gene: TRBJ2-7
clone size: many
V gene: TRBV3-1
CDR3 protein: ASSQILAGEEQY

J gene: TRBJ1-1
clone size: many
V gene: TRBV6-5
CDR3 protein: ASRSGGPYTEAF

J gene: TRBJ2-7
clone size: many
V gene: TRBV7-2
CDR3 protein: ASSLRTSGGYEQY

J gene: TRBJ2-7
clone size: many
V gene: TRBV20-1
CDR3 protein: SAPTTSNGEQY

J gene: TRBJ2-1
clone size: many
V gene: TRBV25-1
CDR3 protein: ASGPSVEQF

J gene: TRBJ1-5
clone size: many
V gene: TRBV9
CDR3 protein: ASSVAPDSNQPQH

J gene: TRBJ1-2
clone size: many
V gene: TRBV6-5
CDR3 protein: ASSYGLTGGVANYGYT

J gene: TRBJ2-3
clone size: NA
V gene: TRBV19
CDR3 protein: ASSIPPFAGGADTQY

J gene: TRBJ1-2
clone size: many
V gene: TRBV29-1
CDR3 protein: SVEDPGGYKGYT

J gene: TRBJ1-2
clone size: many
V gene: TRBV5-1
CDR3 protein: ASSPRTGQGAGYT

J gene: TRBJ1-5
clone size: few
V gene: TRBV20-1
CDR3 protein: SASVGGLRH

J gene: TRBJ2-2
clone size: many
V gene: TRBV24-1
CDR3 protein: ATSDRWTGELF

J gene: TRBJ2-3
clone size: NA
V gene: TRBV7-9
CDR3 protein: ASRRQEISDTQY

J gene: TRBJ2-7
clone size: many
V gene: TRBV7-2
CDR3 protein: ASSAGLAGTNEQY

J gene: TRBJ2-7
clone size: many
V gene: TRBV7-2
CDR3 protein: ASSFTSGLGYEQY

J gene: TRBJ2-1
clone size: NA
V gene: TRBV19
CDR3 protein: ASTDPSTSGSREQF

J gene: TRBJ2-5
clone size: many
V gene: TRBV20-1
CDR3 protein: SAREGRGLPETQY

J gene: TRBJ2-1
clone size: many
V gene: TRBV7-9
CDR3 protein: ASSQNTGTSRNNEQF

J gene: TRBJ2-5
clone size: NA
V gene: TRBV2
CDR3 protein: ATSRRVETQY

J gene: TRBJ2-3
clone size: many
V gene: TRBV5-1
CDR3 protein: ASSSGQGRGDTQY

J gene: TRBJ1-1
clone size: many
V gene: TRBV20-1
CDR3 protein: SAVRNTEAF

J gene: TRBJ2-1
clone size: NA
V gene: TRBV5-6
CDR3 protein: ASSAVLANYNEQF

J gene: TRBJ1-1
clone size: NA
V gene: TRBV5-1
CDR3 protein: ASSRLQGQPNTEAF